These T cell receptor beta chains were read from a single sample in a study of blood T cell repertoires in COVID-19. TCRdb's table, derived via immunoSEQ multiplex PCR, lists solely in-frame clones and lacks some. The table shows about 95,000 clones, with about 89% occurring only once. Source material: peripheral blood. The receptors come from a woman in her seventies with acute or convalescent COVID-19. The CDR3 runs from the conserved cysteine through the conserved F or W. A D gene is named only where the DNA matches it firmly. For some rows the clone size is stated as once, few or many, or as a class when expanded; others skip it.

V	size	D	J	DNA	CDR3
TRBV18	NA	TRBD1	TRBJ1-1	TGTGCCAGCTCACAGCAGACAGGGATGAACACTGAAGCTTTCTTT	CASSQQTGMNTEAFF
TRBV19	NA	TRBD2	TRBJ2-7	TGTGCCAGTAGTATTTTAGGTAGCGGGCAGAACTCCTACGAGCAGTACTTC	CASSILGSGQNSYEQYF
TRBV4-1	NA	TRBD1	TRBJ1-2	TGCGCCAGCAGCTATTATGGACAGGGGTCCTACACCTTC	CASSYYGQGSYTF
TRBV12-3/TRBV12-4	once	NA	TRBJ2-1	TGTGCCAGCAGCCGCAGTGGGGGCGATGAGCAGTTCTTC	CASSRSGGDEQFF
TRBV27	once	NA	TRBJ1-4	TGTGCCAGCAGTTTGCCGGATGAAAAACTGTTTTTT	CASSLPDEKLFF
TRBV6-5	NA	TRBD1	TRBJ2-7	TGTGCCAGCAGTTACGCGGGACAGGGTTTTTACGAGCAGTACTTC	CASSYAGQGFYEQYF
TRBV15	NA	NA	TRBJ1-4	TGTGCCACCAGCAGAGATAAACCCAGAACTAATGAAAAACTGTTTTTT	CATSRDKPRTNEKLFF
TRBV7-9	NA	NA	TRBJ1-2	TGTGCCAGCAACCCGTCTCCGGGCTATGGCTACACCTTC	CASNPSPGYGYTF
TRBV5-8	once	NA	TRBJ1-4	TGTGCCACCGCAAGAACGAGGGAAAAACTGTTTTTT	CATARTREKLFF
TRBV5-1	NA	NA	TRBJ1-6	TGCGCCAGCAGCACGACAGCAAGTAATTCACCCCTCCACTTT	CASSTTASNSPLHF
TRBV29-1	NA	TRBD2	TRBJ2-1	TGCAGCGTTGATATAGCGGGAGGCTACAATGAGCAGTTCTTC	CSVDIAGGYNEQFF
TRBV4-1	NA	NA	TRBJ1-5	TGCGCCAGCAGCCAAGATCATATCGGCGCCAGGGCCCAGCATTTT	CASSQDHIGARAQHF
TRBV7-9	NA	NA	TRBJ1-2	TGTGCCAGCAGCTTAATGGGCCCCCAGGGGTTCGGCTACACCTTC	CASSLMGPQGFGYTF
TRBV28	once	TRBD2	TRBJ2-7	TGTGCCAGTCTAACTAGCGGGGGCTACTACGAGCAGTACTTC	CASLTSGGYYEQYF
TRBV7-9	NA	TRBD2	TRBJ2-7	TGTGCCAGCAGCGTTAGCGGGCCCTCCTACGAGCAGTACTTC	CASSVSGPSYEQYF
TRBV6-5	NA	NA	TRBJ1-6	TGTGCCAGCAGGCCCTCTATTAATTCACCCCTCCACTTT	CASRPSINSPLHF
TRBV10-3	NA	TRBD2	TRBJ2-5	TGTGCCATCAGTGCCGGGACTAGCAGGGAGACCCAGTACTTC	CAISAGTSRETQYF
TRBV20-1	NA	TRBD1	TRBJ1-6	TGCAGTGCTAGTACAACAGGGGAGACTAATTCACCCCTCCACTTT	CSASTTGETNSPLHF
TRBV11-2	NA	TRBD2	TRBJ2-1	TGTGCCAGCGGTTATAGCGGGAGTCCCTACAATGAGCAGTTCTTC	CASGYSGSPYNEQFF
TRBV20-1	NA	NA	TRBJ2-4	TGCAGTGCTAGTCCGGCCACTATAGCCAAAAACATTCAGTACTTC	CSASPATIAKNIQYF
TRBV7-8	NA	NA	TRBJ2-2	TGTGCCAGCAGCTTAGCCCGTAACACCGGGGAGCTGTTTTTT	CASSLARNTGELFF
TRBV5-4	NA	NA	TRBJ2-1	TGTGCCAGCAGCCCCCAGGCCTACAATGAGCAGTTCTTC	CASSPQAYNEQFF
TRBV7-8	NA	TRBD1	TRBJ1-5	TGTGCCAGCAGCGAACGGGACAGTAATAGCAATCAGCCCCAGCATTTT	CASSERDSNSNQPQHF
TRBV19	NA	TRBD1	TRBJ1-2	TGTGCCAGTAGTTACCCCGGGACAGGTCCCACCTTC	CASSYPGTGPTF
TRBV19	NA	TRBD2	TRBJ2-3	TGTGCCAGTAGTATTCCCGGAGCGGGGAGCACAGATACGCAGTATTTT	CASSIPGAGSTDTQYF
TRBV28	NA	TRBD2	TRBJ2-5	TGTGCCAGCAGTTCGACACCACGGCGGGAGGGCGGTGAGACCCAGTACTTC	CASSSTPRREGGETQYF
TRBV5-1	NA	NA	TRBJ2-3	TGCGCCAGCAGTGGCGGTCAGCACACAGATACGCAGTATTTT	CASSGGQHTDTQYF
TRBV5-1	once	TRBD1	TRBJ2-1	TGCGCCAGCAGTCCAGGACAGGGGAGCTCCTACAATGAGCAGTTCTTC	CASSPGQGSSYNEQFF
TRBV5-1	NA	NA	TRBJ1-5	TGCGCCAGCAGCTATGACGGGAATCAGCCCCAGCATTTT	CASSYDGNQPQHF
TRBV7-9	NA	NA	TRBJ1-1	TGTGCCAGCAGCTTAGGGGCGCAGGGCAAGGCTTTCTTT	CASSLGAQGKAFF
TRBV29-1	NA	NA	TRBJ1-1	TGCAGCGCCAGGATAGGGGGTAACACTGAAGCTTTCTTT	CSARIGGNTEAFF
TRBV27	NA	TRBD1	TRBJ1-2	TGTGCCAGCAGCCCAGGGGGGAGTGCCTATGGCTACACCTTC	CASSPGGSAYGYTF
TRBV5-6	few	NA	TRBJ1-1	TGTGCCAGCAGCTCGTGGGGGGGATTTTCTGAAGCTTTCTTT	CASSSWGGFSEAFF
TRBV19	NA	TRBD1	TRBJ1-1	TGTGCCAGTAGTCACACTCCGGGACAGCCCATACCGAACACTGAAGCTTTCTTT	CASSHTPGQPIPNTEAFF
TRBV10-2	NA	TRBD2	TRBJ2-3	TGCGCCAGCCGAGCGGGGGGCAGAGATACGCAGTATTTT	CASRAGGRDTQYF
TRBV7-9	NA	NA	TRBJ2-5	TGTGCCAGCAGCTTAGAGCAGGGTAGAGAGACCCAGTACTTC	CASSLEQGRETQYF
TRBV5-1	once	TRBD1	TRBJ1-6	TGCGCCAGCAGCTTAACAGGGGTGGATTCACCCCTCCACTTT	CASSLTGVDSPLHF
TRBV24-1	NA	NA	TRBJ1-2	TGTGCCACCAGTGCAACAGGATCTAACTATGGCTACACCTTC	CATSATGSNYGYTF
TRBV18	once	NA	TRBJ1-1	TGTGCCAGCTCACCAATGACAGAGAACACTGAAGCTTTCTTT	CASSPMTENTEAFF
TRBV30	NA	TRBD1	TRBJ1-1	TGTGCCGGAGTACAGGGGGTGGGGGTAACTGAAGCTTTCTTT	CAGVQGVGVTEAFF
TRBV2	NA	NA	TRBJ1-4	TGTGCCAGCAGCGATCGGGGGTTTAATGAAAAACTGTTTTTT	CASSDRGFNEKLFF
TRBV27	NA	TRBD1	TRBJ1-2	TGTGCCAGCAGAGGGACAGACTTACTTTATGGCTACACCTTC	CASRGTDLLYGYTF
TRBV2	NA	NA	TRBJ1-1	TGTGCCAGCACTGAAAGGGGGGGGAACACTGAAGCTTTCTTT	CASTERGGNTEAFF
TRBV27	NA	NA	TRBJ2-5	TGTGCCAGCAGTCCCTGGGGGGGGCTAATCGGGACCCAGTACTTC	CASSPWGGLIGTQYF
TRBV2	once	TRBD1	TRBJ1-2	TGTGCCAGCAGCCGACAGGGAATAGGATATGGCTACACCTTC	CASSRQGIGYGYTF
TRBV7-9	NA	TRBD1	TRBJ1-4	TGTGCCAGCAGCCCGCAGGGGGCGACTAATGAAAAACTGTTTTTT	CASSPQGATNEKLFF
TRBV19	NA	TRBD1	TRBJ1-5	TGTGCCACCTGGGGGACAGGGCTCAATCAGCCCCAGCATTTT	CATWGTGLNQPQHF
TRBV6-5	NA	NA	TRBJ1-5	TGTGCCAGCAGTTACCCTCGGGGGGGCAATCAGCCCCAGCATTTT	CASSYPRGGNQPQHF
TRBV28	NA	NA	TRBJ1-1	TGTGCCAGCAAGTTGGGAGCGGGTTACACTGAAGCTTTCTTT	CASKLGAGYTEAFF